This entry features one TCR beta chain sequence. It has no known antigen specificity. Nothing much larger sits one base from this clone, and base qualities are not available. These data come from a study of Tregs in tolerant kidney transplant recipients (dated by TCRdb to the late 2010s). Broadly, across the study: Additional Treg samples were obtained from a roughly 3-day mixed lymphocyte reaction with belatacept, with some samples followed by a roughly five-day donor restimulation, before recipient CD4+CD25+CD127- cells were sorted. Antibodies distinguished recipient from donor cells when sorting primary belatacept mixed lymphocyte reaction cultures. TCRbeta sequencing was used in the study to identify donor-specific regulatory T cells before combined kidney and bone marrow transplantation, and the identified cells were then tracked after transplant. Several methods of expanding Tregs specific for an allogeneic donor were compared by TCRbeta repertoire sequencing in a few healthy controls. Here is what the overall study found, with its caveats: The most biologically relevant and donor-specific TCRbeta repertoire appeared to be identified by expanding Tregs with activated donor B cells. Because only a small number of patients were included, the study had limitations, and the results will need to be validated in larger populations as well as under other immunosuppression protocols. Biological reproducibility was not examined directly, but technical replication error appeared to be minimal.

For TCRbeta CDR3 sequencing, genomic DNA was extracted from sorted cells using the QIAGEN DNeasy Blood and Tissue Kit. High-throughput TCRbeta CDR3 sequencing, including PCR amplification with bias correction and internal controls, was performed commercially through immunoSEQ. On the authors' methods: Unique productive TCRbeta sequences were defined by CDR3 nucleotide sequence where primers matched, and otherwise by CDR3 amino acid sequence together with Vbeta and Jbeta genes. A sequence counted as donor-reactive if, in CFSE-low cells, the sequence had a frequency of at least 0.01% and was expanded at least 5-fold compared with unstimulated cells. Jensen-Shannon divergence, calculated on the top 100 TCRbeta sequences ranked by frequency, was used to quantify repertoire divergence. For any sample with multiple sequencing runs, sorting error was corrected in each run separately before the runs were pooled. TCRdb's version of the immuneACCESS table is confined to in-frame rearrangements and falls short of the full clone set. An unresolved V gene accounts for under half of the shortfall where checked; the remainder is of unknown origin. V and J calls and clone size come straight from that table; D and trimming were deduced from the DNA. The sample data list approximately 44,000 clones, and nearly 97% of these were observed just once. The top ten clones comprise about 0.36% of the sample.

Healthy control blood came either as purchased buffy coats or from healthy volunteers. Healthy control blood was processed to PBMCs by Ficoll density gradient and cryopreserved, and patient PBMCs were collected before and after transplant. CDR1 and CDR2, per the germline V gene, are MGHRA and YSYEKL. Between the V and J ends, shortened by 1 base and 0 bases respectively, the junction contains 18 bases. Taken from cysteine to phenylalanine, the CDR3 has 18 residues. This entry keeps only the CDR3 DNA: 54 bases, framed from base 1. The clonotype originates from a human donor in good health. Material: Tregs from blood cultured with allogeneic cells. Rearrangement joined TRBV4-1 to TRBJ1-1; a weak D assignment points to TRBD1 (6 bases agree). The DNA sequence follows: TGCGCCAGCAGCCAAGCCTGGGGGGGGGCCCGAGTGAACACTGAAGCTTTCTTT. It specifies CASSQAWGGARVNTEAFF.